One and the same sample provided the 15 T cell receptor beta chains below, sequenced in a study of cytomegalovirus exposure and HLA in healthy donors. The primer mix had 60 Vbeta and 13 Jbeta primers. Profiled with immunoSEQ multiplex PCR; TCRdb holds only in-frame clones, not every one. Among roughly 72,000 clones listed, almost 80% were seen once. The sequenced sample was PBMCs. These receptors were taken from a woman aged 40-49 years in good health and CMV-seropositive.

The chain uses TRBV7-9 and TRBJ2-1, with D perhaps TRBD1 (6 bases). This CDR3 region has 12 residues. Germline CDR1 reads SEHNR; CDR2 reads FQNEAQ (reference sequence). The V gene lost 7 bases and the J gene lost 10 bases, with 14 bases spanning the gap. CDR3 bases: TGTGCCAGCACCCTTGTTAGGGGGGAGCAGTTCTTC. Amino acids: CASTLVRGEQFF.

This chain links TRBV2 with TRBJ2-7; a weak D match, TRBD1 (5 bases). There are 16 residues in the CDR3. The germline V gene has CDR1 SNHLY and CDR2 FYNNEI. V lost 5 bases and J 2 bases, leaving 19 bases between the germline ends. CDR3 in amino acids: CASSLRQTETAYEQYF. DNA of the CDR3: TGTGCCAGCAGTTTGAGGCAGACGGAGACAGCCTACGAGCAGTACTTC. Using reference TRBV2 and TRBJ2-7 for the parts outside the CDR3, the full variable domain is EPEVTQTPSHQVTQMGQEVILRCVPISNHLYFYWYRQILGQKVEFLVSFYNNEISEKSEIFDDQFSVERPDGSNFTLKIRSTKLEDSAMYFCASSLRQTETAYEQYFGPGTRLTVT.

The CDR3 spells CASSPQGYQPQHF. Written as DNA, the CDR3 is TGTGCCAGCAGCCCACAGGGTTATCAGCCCCAGCATTTT. This sequence joins TRBV5-6 and TRBJ1-5; possible D gene TRBD1, 6 bases. The V and J ends lost 4 bases and 5 bases respectively, with 10 bases between them. The CDR3 consists of 13 residues. Per germline, CDR1 SGHDT and CDR2 YYEEEE.

This chain joins TRBV29-1 and TRBJ1-1; a weak D match, TRBD1 (6 bases). CDR1 SQVTM and CDR2 ANQGSEA come from the germline V gene. CDR3 length equals 12 residues. V was trimmed by 2 bases and J by 11 bases, leaving 15 bases between them. The CDR3 sequence is CSVERGKRGAFF. The CDR3 DNA sequence: TGCAGCGTTGAAAGGGGGAAACGCGGGGCTTTCTTT.

The count of this clone is one. This chain links TRBV5-1 with TRBJ2-7, with 8 bases lining up with TRBD2. Germline CDR1 reads SGHRS; CDR2 reads YFSETQ. This CDR3 region has 16 residues. V was clipped by 2 bases and J by 0 bases; unmatched bases: 7. The CDR3 loop reads CASSLVLGGASYEQYF. CDR3 bases: TGCGCCAGCAGCTTAGTGCTCGGGGGGGCCTCCTACGAGCAGTACTTC. Together with reference TRBV5-1 and TRBJ2-7, the CDR3 gives the full variable domain: KAGVTQTPRYLIKTRGQQVTLSCSPISGHRSVSWYQQTPGQGLQFLFEYFSETQRNKGNFPGRFSGRQFSNSRSEMNVSTLELGDSALYLCASSLVLGGASYEQYFGPGTRLTVT.

This clone was observed a single time. This sequence joins TRBV14 and TRBJ1-1; D uncertain. The V end lost 4 bases, the J end lost 0 bases, and 6 bases lay between the germline ends. CDR1 SGHDN and CDR2 FVKESK come from the germline V gene. This CDR3 is built from 13 residues. CDR3 sequence (DNA): TGTGCCAGCAGCCCCCTAATGAACACTGAAGCTTTCTTT. Amino acids: CASSPLMNTEAFF.

The chain uses TRBV2 and TRBJ1-1; 10 bases are shared with TRBD1. This CDR3 is 14 amino acids long. CDR1 and CDR2 (germline): SNHLY, FYNNEI. Trimming took 7 bases from V and 2 from J; bases not matched to a gene: 4. CDR3 DNA sequence: TGTGCCAGCACTGGACAGGGGGTAAACACTGAAGCTTTCTTT. The encoded protein is CASTGQGVNTEAFF.

This clone was picked up a small number of times. The chain links TRBV5-8 to TRBJ2-1; D may be TRBD2 (5 bases). The CDR3 has 12 residues. Germline assignment: CDR1 SGHTS and CDR2 YDEGEE. The V gene lost 5 bases and the J gene lost 6 bases, with 9 bases spanning the gap. The CDR3 DNA sequence: TGTGCCAGCAGGTACGAGGGCAATGAGCAGTTCTTC. Translated: CASRYEGNEQFF. Full variable domain (missing parts from reference TRBV5-8 and TRBJ2-1): EAGVTQSPTHLIKTRGQQATLRCSPISGHTSVYWYQQALGLGLQFLLWYDEGEERNRGNFPPRFSGRQFPNYSSELNVNALELEDSALYLCASRYEGNEQFFGPGTRLTVL.

The chain couples TRBV6-5 to TRBJ1-2; TRBD1 might be the D (5 bases). CDR1 and CDR2 (germline): MNHEY, SVGAGI. The CDR3 contains 15 residues. Trimming removed 6 bases from V and 5 bases from J, with 19 bases in between. The CDR3 nucleotides are TGTGCCAGCAGGTCTCCCTACGGGACTGAGTATGGCTACACCTTC. Encoded protein: CASRSPYGTEYGYTF.

The rearrangement links TRBV5-1 to TRBJ1-2, with D perhaps TRBD1 (5 bases). Germline-derived CDR1 and CDR2 are SGHRS and YFSETQ. The ends were cut back, 1 base at V and 2 bases at J, with 18 bases in the middle. This CDR3 spans 17 amino acids. CDR3 sequence: CASSLTPLQGRNYGYTF. DNA of the CDR3: TGCGCCAGCAGCTTGACCCCGCTCCAGGGTCGGAACTATGGCTACACCTTC.

The V call is TRBV5-6, the J call TRBJ2-7, with 9 bases lining up with TRBD2. This CDR3 is 15 amino acids long. The V and J ends lost 0 bases and 2 bases, in that order; junction bases with no gene match: 3. In germline, CDR1 is SGHDT, CDR2 YYEEEE. CDR3 sequence: CASSLELAGPYEQYF. In nucleotides, the CDR3 is TGTGCCAGCAGCTTGGAACTAGCGGGCCCCTACGAGCAGTACTTC.

The chain joins TRBV29-1 to TRBJ2-3; possible D gene TRBD1, 5 bases. This CDR3 is 12 amino acids long. Looked up from germline, CDR1 is SQVTM and CDR2 is ANQGSEA. Trimming shortened V by 7 bases and J by 4 bases, and 12 bases separated the two germline ends. The CDR3 DNA sequence: TGCAGCGCCGAGGACACCGCAGATACGCAGTATTTT. Amino acids: CSAEDTADTQYF.

This chain connects TRBV27 to TRBJ1-2; 7 bases agree with TRBD1. Germline CDR1 and CDR2: MNHEY and SMNVEV (reference sequence). The CDR3 consists of 13 residues. The V gene end was trimmed by 6 bases and the J gene end by 2 bases; junction bases not matched to a gene: 3. For the CDR3, the DNA is TGTGCCAGCAGAGCGACAGGGAACTATGGCTACACCTTC. Its translation: CASRATGNYGYTF.

The J gene is TRBJ2-7, the V gene TRBV2; maybe TRBD1 (5 bases). The ends were cut back, 0 bases at V and 0 bases at J, with 12 bases in the middle. The germline V gene has CDR1 SNHLY and CDR2 FYNNEI. The CDR3 loop spans 16 amino acids. CDR3 loop: CASSEALTGPSYEQYF. The CDR3 DNA follows: TGTGCCAGCAGTGAAGCGCTTACAGGACCCTCCTACGAGCAGTACTTC.

The CDR3 here is CASSYEGTGANVLTF. The CDR3 DNA sequence: TGTGCCAGCAGTTACGAGGGTACTGGGGCCAACGTCCTGACTTTC. This chain uses TRBV6-6 with TRBJ2-6; TRBD2 is a possible D gene (5 bases). Germline CDR1 MNHNY, CDR2 SVGAGI (reference sequence). This CDR3 has 15 residues. Trimming pared 2 bases from V and 2 bases from J, leaving 7 bases between.